One and the same sample provided the 27 T cell receptor beta chains below, sequenced in a study of Ad26.COV2.S vaccination and SARS-CoV-2 variants (dated by TCRdb to the early 2020s). The label giving this sample's treatment or condition can be read as: 15 to 20 received Ad26.COV2.S at low or high dose, single or two shots; about five received placebo; per-sample allocation not given. For vaccine and placebo recipients, the sequenced repertoires came from samples collected on day 63 after the first injection. The method behind the library was the immunoSEQ multiplex PCR assay. The immuneACCESS repertoire file appears here via TCRdb, limited to in-frame rearrangements. These files lack a portion of the clones; in checked studies, under half of the deficit traces to unresolved V genes, and the cause of the others is not known. In all, the sample holds approximately 300,000 clones, and around four fifths of those were seen once. The biggest ten clones account for around 2% of the sample.

The sample consisted of peripheral blood, taken in a trial of Ad26.COV2.S vaccine versus placebo. These receptors all come from a person between 18 and 65 years old who received the Ad26.COV2.S COVID-19 vaccine or a placebo.

This chain links TRBV3-1 (or the pseudogene TRBV3-2) with TRBJ2-2; 10 bases are shared with TRBD2. Germline V CDR1 and CDR2: LGHDT, YNNKEL (reference sequence). This CDR3 spans 16 amino acids. V lost 1 base to trimming and J lost 5 bases; unmatched junction nucleotides: 4. The CDR3 region is CASSQGSSGGTGELFF. In nucleotides, the CDR3 is TGTGCCAGCAGCCAAGGCAGTAGCGGGGGGACCGGGGAGCTGTTTTTT.

The V gene is TRBV30, the J gene TRBJ2-5, with D possibly called TRBD1 or TRBD2 (7 bases each). With 0 bases removed from V and 5 bases from J, the gap between germline ends came to 19 bases. The length of the CDR3 is 16 residues. Per germline, CDR1 GTSNPN and CDR2 SVGIG (reference sequence). CDR3 sequence reads: CAWSVLGGGKGETQYF. The CDR3 DNA is TGTGCCTGGAGTGTACTGGGAGGGGGCAAGGGGGAGACCCAGTACTTC.

This clone has only one observation. J is TRBJ2-7 and V is TRBV4-2; D is tentatively TRBD1 or TRBD2 (5 bases each). Trimming stripped 0 bases from V and 0 bases from J, with 12 bases between. This CDR3 is built from 16 residues. Germline V gene lookup returns CDR1 LGHNA and CDR2 YNFKEQ. The DNA for the CDR3 is TGTGCCAGCAGCCAAGAATTACCCGGGGCCTCCTACGAGCAGTACTTC. Translation gives CASSQELPGASYEQYF.

CDR3 amino acids: CASRPAGTPTDTQYF. CDR3 nucleotides: TGTGCCAGCAGGCCCGCCGGGACTCCCACAGATACGCAGTATTTT. This rearrangement joins TRBV5-4 to TRBJ2-3; TRBD2 might be the D (6 bases). V lost 5 bases and J 2 bases, leaving 15 bases between the germline ends. The germline gives CDR1 SGHNT, CDR2 YYREEE (reference sequence). The length of the CDR3 is 15 residues.

The chain recombines TRBV15 with TRBJ1-3, with unresolved D. From germline, CDR1 is LNHNV and CDR2 YYDKDF (reference sequence). V lost 0 bases and J lost 9, with 15 bases in between. CDR3 length: 15 amino acids. The CDR3 is CATSRDIQSQGTIYF. CDR3 DNA: TGTGCCACCAGCAGAGATATCCAGTCACAAGGCACCATATATTTT.

This clone has more than one count but fewer than ten. The DNA for the CDR3 is TGTGCCAGCAGCTCGCCTTATTCACCCCTCCACTTT. Its protein is CASSSPYSPLHF. The chain uses TRBV7-9 and TRBJ1-6; no clear D gene. The CDR3 totals 12 residues. Germline V lookup: CDR1 SEHNR, CDR2 FQNEAQ (reference sequence). The germline V and J ends were trimmed by 4 bases and 8 bases, with 6 bases remaining between them. Supplemented by reference TRBV7-9 and TRBJ1-6, the full variable domain reads DTGVSQNPRHKITKRGQNVTFRCDPISEHNRLYWYRQTLGQGPEFLTYFQNEAQLEKSRLLSDRFSAERPKGSFSTLEIQRTEQGDSAMYLCASSSPYSPLHFGNGTRLTVT.

V usage is TRBV4-2 and J usage is TRBJ1-1; a possible D gene is TRBD1 (6 bases). The CDR3 sequence is 13 residues long. Trimming removed 4 bases from V and 9 bases from J, with 15 bases in between. Germline V lookup: CDR1 LGHNA, CDR2 YNFKEQ. CDR3 amino acids: CASSPREGGKAFF. The CDR3 DNA sequence: TGTGCCAGCAGCCCCAGGGAGGGGGGTAAAGCTTTCTTT.

This chain joins TRBV5-1 and TRBJ1-1, with 10 bases matching TRBD1. Losses at the gene ends were 4 bases for V and 11 bases for J; bases not matched to a gene: 11. The CDR3 loop spans 14 amino acids. Germline V gene data show CDR1 as SGHRS and CDR2 as YFSETQ. CDR3 in DNA: TGCGCCAGCAGCCCTCAGACAGGGGGCGGAATCGCTTTCTTT. Encoded protein: CASSPQTGGGIAFF.

This chain connects TRBV5-4 to TRBJ2-6; possible D gene TRBD2, 5 bases. This CDR3 has 15 residues. Per germline, CDR1 SGHNT and CDR2 YYREEE (reference sequence). V lost 0 bases and J 4 bases, leaving 8 bases between the germline ends. Here the CDR3 DNA reads TGTGCCAGCAGCTTGGAAGGGAGAGGGGCCAACGTCCTGACTTTC. Translating it yields CASSLEGRGANVLTF.

This chain links TRBV5-4 with TRBJ2-7, with D maybe TRBD2 (7 bases). CDR1 SGHNT and CDR2 YYREEE come from the germline V gene (reference sequence). The CDR3 length is 16 residues. Trimming took off 3 bases at V and 0 bases at J, with 16 bases between the two ends. CDR3 sequence: CASSWGGRANSYEQYF. The DNA for the CDR3 is TGTGCCAGCAGCTGGGGGGGCAGGGCAAACTCCTACGAGCAGTACTTC.

The rearrangement joins TRBV18 to TRBJ1-4; no firm D call. The CDR3 totals 13 residues. The germline V gene encodes CDR1 KGHSH and CDR2 LQKENI. The ends were cut back, 3 bases at V and 8 bases at J, with 10 bases in the middle. For the CDR3, the DNA is TGTGCCAGCTCACCCGGGCCTGGGGAAAAACTGTTTTTT. Its protein product is CASSPGPGEKLFF.

This sequence joins TRBV4-2 and TRBJ2-7; D unresolved. The CDR3 sequence is 16 residues long. Trimming pared 0 bases from V and 0 bases from J, leaving 12 bases between. CDR1 and CDR2 (germline): LGHNA, YNFKEQ. The CDR3 reads CASSQEPASSSYEQYF. CDR3 DNA sequence: TGTGCCAGCAGCCAAGAGCCAGCTTCATCCTCCTACGAGCAGTACTTC.

The chain recombines TRBV24-1 with TRBJ1-5, with TRBD1 matching 8 bases. V lost 4 bases and J lost 6; bases outside the gene matches: 10. The CDR3 loop spans 16 amino acids. Per germline, CDR1 KGHDR and CDR2 SFDVKD. The DNA of the CDR3 is TGTGCCACCAGTGACCCTGGACAGGGCGACGGTCAGCCCCAGCATTTT. As protein: CATSDPGQGDGQPQHF.

V and J are TRBV2 and TRBJ1-2; D is unclear. The V and J ends lost 6 bases and 8 bases respectively, with 19 bases between them. CDR3 length equals 14 residues. CDR1 is SNHLY, CDR2 FYNNEI, per germline. The CDR3 DNA sequence: TGTGCCAGCAGCACCCATTTCGACGGGCACGGCTACACCTTC. Protein: CASSTHFDGHGYTF.

The rearrangement joins TRBV19 to TRBJ1-1, with 7 bases lining up with TRBD1. This CDR3 region has 15 residues. Per the germline V gene, CDR1 is LNHDA and CDR2 is SQIVND (reference sequence). Trimming took 6 bases from V and 5 from J; bases not matched to a gene: 12. CDR3 sequence (DNA): TGTGCCAGTAGCGGCTGGACAGGAGGGAGGACTGAAGCTTTCTTT. It codes for CASSGWTGGRTEAFF.

In its sample, this clone was seen a few times. V is TRBV9 and J is TRBJ2-2; TRBD1 matches at 10 bases. Germline V gene data show CDR1 as SGDLS and CDR2 as YYNGEE. The V and J ends lost 3 bases and 3 bases, in that order; junction bases with no gene match: 14. The CDR3 totals 19 residues. The CDR3 reads CASSAFPFPGQGYTGELFF. CDR3 nucleotide sequence: TGTGCCAGCAGCGCTTTTCCTTTTCCGGGACAGGGGTACACCGGGGAGCTGTTTTTT.

The chain employs TRBV2 and TRBJ1-5; 7 bases line up with TRBD1. Germline V gene data show CDR1 as SNHLY and CDR2 as FYNNEI. J was trimmed by 5 bases and V by 7 bases; bases with no gene match: 11. The CDR3 is 15 residues long. The CDR3 spells CASNRLQGRDQPQHF. In DNA form, the CDR3 reads TGTGCCAGCAACCGTCTACAGGGGAGGGATCAGCCCCAGCATTTT.

This rearrangement joins TRBV10-3 to TRBJ1-2; 10 positions agree with TRBD1. V shed 3 bases, J shed 4 bases, and the junction held 11 bases outside the gene matches. The CDR3 has 17 residues. Germline values: CDR1 ENHRY, CDR2 SYGVKD. The CDR3 reads CAISEMGQGIIGYGYTF. The CDR3 DNA reads TGTGCCATCAGTGAAATGGGACAGGGGATTATCGGCTATGGCTACACCTTC.

The V call is TRBV18, the J call TRBJ1-5, with a weak D call TRBD1 (6 bases). Germline CDR1 reads KGHSH; CDR2 reads LQKENI. Trimming removed 1 base at V and 8 bases at J, with 12 bases between. The CDR3 extends over 14 amino acids. CDR3 amino acids: CASSPLRGGEPQHF. CDR3 sequence (DNA): TGTGCCAGCTCACCACTCAGGGGCGGGGAGCCCCAGCATTTT.

The chain has TRBV24-1 and TRBJ2-5; TRBD1 matches at 10 bases. The CDR3 consists of 16 residues. The germline V gene encodes CDR1 KGHDR and CDR2 SFDVKD. Trimming removed 2 bases from V and 5 bases from J; junction bases left unmatched: 7. In DNA, the CDR3 is TGTGCCACCAGTGATTCCGGGACAGGGGTGGGGGAGACCCAGTACTTC. This sequence encodes CATSDSGTGVGETQYF.

J is TRBJ1-3 and V is TRBV9; D ambiguous. This CDR3 has 14 amino acids. Trimming removed 4 bases from V and 4 bases from J, with 12 bases in between. Germline V CDR1 and CDR2: SGDLS, YYNGEE. The CDR3 region is CASSPLRLGNTIYF. CDR3 nucleotides: TGTGCCAGCAGCCCGCTGCGGCTCGGAAACACCATATATTTT.

The CDR3 region is CASSEALRGFSNQPQHF. In DNA, the CDR3 is TGTGCCAGCAGTGAAGCGCTTCGGGGGTTTAGCAATCAGCCCCAGCATTTT. The chain combines TRBV6-1 with TRBJ1-5, with a possible D match to TRBD1 (5 bases). Trimming left V 0 bases short and J 0 bases short, with 12 bases between. The CDR3 is made up of 17 amino acids. Looked up from germline, CDR1 is MNHNS and CDR2 is SASEGT.

The rearrangement uses TRBV11-2 and TRBJ2-1; a possible D gene is TRBD1 (5 bases). V lost 1 base and J lost 6, with 13 bases in between. Germline CDR1 SGHAT, CDR2 FQNNGV. The CDR3 is 15 residues long. Here the CDR3 DNA reads TGTGCCAGCAGCTTAGTTCTGGGGCTGTTCAATGAGCAGTTCTTC. This encodes CASSLVLGLFNEQFF.

The J gene is TRBJ1-2, the V gene TRBV29-1, with 12 nucleotides matching TRBD1. The CDR3 loop spans 16 amino acids. V lost 7 bases and J lost 8; bases outside the gene matches: 17. CDR1 is SQVTM, CDR2 ANQGSEA, per germline. As DNA, the CDR3 is TGCAGCGCACCTAACTTTCCGGGACAGGGGGCGGTAGGCTACACCTTC. This translates into CSAPNFPGQGAVGYTF.

The chain recombines TRBV4-2 with TRBJ1-6; D unresolved. This CDR3 is 17 amino acids long. The V gene's germline CDR1 is LGHNA and CDR2 YNFKEQ. V gave up 0 bases and J gave up 7 bases, with 16 bases separating them. The CDR3 coding sequence is TGTGCCAGCAGCCAAGAAAGTTACAGACGTAGAAATTCACCCCTCCACTTT. This gives the protein CASSQESYRRRNSPLHF.

The chain has TRBV6-5 and TRBJ2-3, with 8 bases that match TRBD2. The CDR3 runs to 15 residues. Germline trimming cut 6 bases from V and 1 base from J; bases unmatched to any gene: 6. Germline V lookup: CDR1 MNHEY, CDR2 SVGAGI. Here the CDR3 DNA reads TGTGCCAGCAGGCCGGGGGGGCTCGGCACAGATACGCAGTATTTT. It is translated as CASRPGGLGTDTQYF.

This clone was seen more than once but under ten times. The V gene is TRBV28, the J gene TRBJ2-2; D might be TRBD1 or TRBD2, each matching 5 bases. The CDR3 consists of 16 residues. Germline CDR1 and CDR2: MDHEN and SYDVKM. Trimming removed 6 bases from V and 5 bases from J, with 19 bases in between. The CDR3 DNA is TGTGCCAGCAGGGGGCTCGGGTCTACGGGGACCGGGGAGCTGTTTTTT. Translated, it gives CASRGLGSTGTGELFF.